This T cell receptor beta chain was sequenced in a study of vaccination and CD4 T cells after COVID-19. Study information: Cultures serving as controls received a peptide pool (CEFX or HIV-1 Nef) or no peptide.

CDR3 size: 14 residues. CDR1 and CDR2 from the germline V gene are DFQATT and SNEGSKA (reference sequence). For this clonotype: Its cognate antigen is unknown.

Scientists ran DNA taken from cultured CD4+ T cells through the Oncomine TCR Beta short-read assay for sequencing. Each CDR3 protein is one row after TCRdb ran MiXCR on the PCR reads. The sample has 10,000 or so distinct CDR3 sequences, roughly 31% seen once. The treatment denotes: approximately nine-day PBMC culture with coronavirus spike peptide pools or control peptides (ViraFEST assay). The clonotype comes from a human donor who had recovered from COVID-19. The chain has TRBV20-1 and TRBJ1-1; 7 nucleotides align to TRBD1. The input for sequencing was CD4+ T cells from blood, cultured in vitro, taken after SARS-CoV-2 vaccination. Here the CDR3 DNA reads TGCAGCCCATTAAAGGGGGCAGGGAACACTGAAGCTTTCTTT. It codes for CSPLKGAGNTEAFF.